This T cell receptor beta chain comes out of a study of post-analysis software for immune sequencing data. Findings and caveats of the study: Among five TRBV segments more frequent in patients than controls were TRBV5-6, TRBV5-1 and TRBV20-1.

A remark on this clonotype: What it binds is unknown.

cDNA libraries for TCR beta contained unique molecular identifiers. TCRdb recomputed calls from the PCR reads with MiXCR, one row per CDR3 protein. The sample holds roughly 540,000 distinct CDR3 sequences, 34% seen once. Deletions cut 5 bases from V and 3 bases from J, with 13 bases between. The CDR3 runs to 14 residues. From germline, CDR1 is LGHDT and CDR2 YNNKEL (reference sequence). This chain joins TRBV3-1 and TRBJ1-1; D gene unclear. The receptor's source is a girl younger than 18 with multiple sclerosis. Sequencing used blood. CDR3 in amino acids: CASSYRPGHTEAFF. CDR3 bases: TGTGCCAGCAGCTACCGACCGGGCCACACTGAAGCTTTCTTT. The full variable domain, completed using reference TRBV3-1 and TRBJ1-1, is DTAVSQTPKYLVTQMGNDKSIKCEQNLGHDTMYWYKQDSKKFLKIMFSYNNKELIINETVPNRFSPKSPDKAHLNLHINSLELGDSAVYFCASSYRPGHTEAFFGQGTRLTVV.